The subject of this entry is one T cell receptor (beta chain). V dropped 0 bases and J dropped 4; count of bases not matched to a gene: 6. This CDR3 region has 15 residues. Germline lookup yields CDR1 SGHNT and CDR2 YYREEE (reference sequence). Here immunoSEQ multiplex PCR was the method, and the copy in TCRdb shows in-frame clones only, minus some. The profile shows 380,000 or so clones, 80% to 90% of them singletons. The record originates from a study of blood T cell repertoires in COVID-19. Looking at the study overall: PBMCs, B-cell-depleted T cells, or T cells were the source of the cDNA or gDNA that made up the material.

This sequence was found in a man aged 40-55 years with acute or convalescent COVID-19. Material for sequencing was peripheral blood. This chain links TRBV5-4 with TRBJ2-7; 8 nucleotides align to TRBD1. The CDR3 loop reads CASSLAAGGRYEQYF. The CDR3 DNA reads as TGTGCCAGCAGCTTGGCCGCAGGGGGCAGATACGAGCAGTACTTC.